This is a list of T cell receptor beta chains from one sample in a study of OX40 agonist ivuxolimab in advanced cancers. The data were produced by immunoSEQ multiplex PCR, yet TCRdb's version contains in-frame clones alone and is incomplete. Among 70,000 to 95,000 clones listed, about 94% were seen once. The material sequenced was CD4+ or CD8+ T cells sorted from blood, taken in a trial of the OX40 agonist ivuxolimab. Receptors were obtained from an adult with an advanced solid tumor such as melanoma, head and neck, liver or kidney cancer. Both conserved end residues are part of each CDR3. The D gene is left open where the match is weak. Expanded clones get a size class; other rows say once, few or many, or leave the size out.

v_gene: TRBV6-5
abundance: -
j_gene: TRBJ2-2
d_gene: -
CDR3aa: CASSYGGNTGELFF
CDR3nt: TGTGCCAGCAGTTACGGGGGGAACACCGGGGAGCTGTTTTTT

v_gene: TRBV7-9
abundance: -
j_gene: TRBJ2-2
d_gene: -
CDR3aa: CASSLGHLNTGELFF
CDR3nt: TGTGCCAGCAGCTTGGGACACCTGAACACCGGGGAGCTGTTTTTT

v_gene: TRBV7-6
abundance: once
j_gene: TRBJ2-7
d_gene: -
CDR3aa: CASSVGDSSYEQYF
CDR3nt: TGTGCCAGCAGCGTAGGGGACTCGAGCTACGAGCAGTACTTC

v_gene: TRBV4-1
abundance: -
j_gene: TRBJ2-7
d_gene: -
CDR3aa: CASSQVQGYEQYF
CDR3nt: TGCGCCAGCAGCCAAGTACAAGGGTACGAGCAGTACTTC

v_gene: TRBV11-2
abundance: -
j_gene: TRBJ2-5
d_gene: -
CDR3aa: CASSSPRGEETQYF
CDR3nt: TGTGCCAGCAGCTCCCCGAGGGGTGAAGAGACCCAGTACTTC

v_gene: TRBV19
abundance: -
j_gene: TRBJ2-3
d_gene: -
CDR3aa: CASNPGVRTDTQYF
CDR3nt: TGTGCCAGTAACCCAGGGGTTCGGACAGATACGCAGTATTTT

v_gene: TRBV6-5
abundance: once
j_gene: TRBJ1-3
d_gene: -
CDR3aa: CASSYQGSGNTIYF
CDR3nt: TGTGCCAGCAGTTACCAGGGTAGTGGAAACACCATATATTTT

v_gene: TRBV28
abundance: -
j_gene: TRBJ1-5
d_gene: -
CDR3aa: CASSPILVGDDQHF
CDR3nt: TGTGCCAGCAGTCCGATTCTAGTGGGGGACGACCAGCATTTT

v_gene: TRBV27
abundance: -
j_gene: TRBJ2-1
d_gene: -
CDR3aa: CASSLGPASEQFF
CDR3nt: TGTGCCAGCAGTCTCGGGCCGGCCAGTGAGCAGTTCTTC

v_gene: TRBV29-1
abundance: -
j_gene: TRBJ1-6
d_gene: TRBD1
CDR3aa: CSVADRESSPLHF
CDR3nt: TGCAGCGTTGCGGACAGGGAAAGCTCACCCCTCCACTTT

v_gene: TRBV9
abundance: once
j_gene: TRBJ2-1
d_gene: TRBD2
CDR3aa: CASSGAGNEQFF
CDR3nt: TGTGCCAGCAGCGGAGCGGGGAATGAGCAGTTCTTC

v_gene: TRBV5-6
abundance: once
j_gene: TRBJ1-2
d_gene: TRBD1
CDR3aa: CASRPPTGDNYGYTF
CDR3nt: TGTGCCAGCCGGCCTCCTACAGGGGATAACTATGGCTACACCTTC

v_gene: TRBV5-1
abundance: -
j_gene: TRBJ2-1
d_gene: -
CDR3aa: CASSAIHDLYNEQFF
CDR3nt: TGCGCCAGCAGCGCTATCCACGACCTATACAATGAGCAGTTCTTC

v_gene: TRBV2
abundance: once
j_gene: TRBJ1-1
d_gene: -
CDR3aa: CASSETVYEAFF
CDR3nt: TGTGCCAGCAGCGAGACAGTCTATGAAGCTTTCTTT

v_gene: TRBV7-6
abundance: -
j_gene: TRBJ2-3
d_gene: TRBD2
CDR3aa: CASTSPTSSGVDTQYF
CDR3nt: TGTGCCAGCACCTCCCCCACTTCTAGCGGGGTGGATACGCAGTATTTT

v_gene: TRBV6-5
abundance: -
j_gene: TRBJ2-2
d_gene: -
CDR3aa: CASMVNTGELFF
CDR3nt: TGTGCCAGCATGGTGAACACCGGGGAGCTGTTTTTT

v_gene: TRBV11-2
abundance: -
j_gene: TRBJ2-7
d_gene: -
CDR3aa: CASSLGESIYEQYF
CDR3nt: TGTGCCAGCAGCTTGGGGGAGTCTATCTACGAGCAGTACTTC

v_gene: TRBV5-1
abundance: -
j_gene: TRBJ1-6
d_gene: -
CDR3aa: CASSLTYNSPLHF
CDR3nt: TGCGCCAGCAGCTTGACGTATAATTCACCCCTCCACTTT

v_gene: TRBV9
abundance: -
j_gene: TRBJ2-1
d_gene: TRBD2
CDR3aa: CASTSGGAINEQFF
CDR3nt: TGTGCCAGCACTAGCGGGGGGGCCATCAATGAGCAGTTCTTC

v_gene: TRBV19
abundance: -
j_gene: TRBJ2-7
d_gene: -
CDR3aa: CASSPGPIYEQYF
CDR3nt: TGTGCCAGTAGCCCGGGACCCATATACGAGCAGTACTTC

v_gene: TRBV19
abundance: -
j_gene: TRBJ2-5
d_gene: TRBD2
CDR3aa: CASSPPRQLAGPETQYF
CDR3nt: TGTGCCAGTAGTCCCCCCCGTCAACTAGCGGGGCCAGAGACCCAGTACTTC

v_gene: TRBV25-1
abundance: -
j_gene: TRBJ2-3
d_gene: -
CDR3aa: CASSEYGGGSWTDTQYF
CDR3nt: TGTGCCAGCAGTGAATATGGGGGCGGGAGCTGGACAGATACGCAGTATTTT

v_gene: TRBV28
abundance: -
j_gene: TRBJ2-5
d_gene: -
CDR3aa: CASSLVGVMTQYF
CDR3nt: TGTGCCAGCAGTTTGGTGGGGGTCATGACCCAGTACTTC

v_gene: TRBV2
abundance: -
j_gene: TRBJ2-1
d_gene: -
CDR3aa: CASSESPLREFF
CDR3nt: TGTGCCAGCAGCGAATCACCCCTAAGGGAGTTCTTC

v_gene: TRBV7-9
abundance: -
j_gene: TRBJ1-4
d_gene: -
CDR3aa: CASSAPGQGSLSNEKLFF
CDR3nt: TGTGCCAGCAGCGCCCCGGGGCAGGGGAGTCTTTCTAATGAAAAACTGTTTTTT

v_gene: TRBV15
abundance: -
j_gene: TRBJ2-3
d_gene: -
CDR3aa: CATSRDLTLSTDTQYF
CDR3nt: TGTGCCACCAGCAGAGATCTAACCCTTAGCACAGATACGCAGTATTTT

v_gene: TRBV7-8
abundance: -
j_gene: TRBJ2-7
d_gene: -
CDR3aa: CASSFMGVTYEQYF
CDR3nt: TGTGCCAGCAGCTTCATGGGGGTTACCTACGAGCAGTACTTC

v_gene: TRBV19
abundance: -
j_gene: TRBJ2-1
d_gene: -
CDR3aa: CASSSGVGSYEQFF
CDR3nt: TGTGCCAGTAGTAGCGGGGTAGGTAGCTATGAGCAGTTCTTC

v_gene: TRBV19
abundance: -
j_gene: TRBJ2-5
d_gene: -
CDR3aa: CASSPNYRDLETQYF
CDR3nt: TGTGCCAGTAGCCCAAACTACCGGGACCTAGAGACCCAGTACTTC

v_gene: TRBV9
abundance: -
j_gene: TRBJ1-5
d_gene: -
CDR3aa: CASSPRGGYQPQHF
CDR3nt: TGTGCCAGCAGCCCCAGAGGGGGTTATCAGCCCCAGCATTTT

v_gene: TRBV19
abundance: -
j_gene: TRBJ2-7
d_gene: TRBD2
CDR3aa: CASSISPSGNYEQYF
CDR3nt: TGTGCCAGTAGTATTTCTCCTAGCGGGAACTACGAGCAGTACTTC

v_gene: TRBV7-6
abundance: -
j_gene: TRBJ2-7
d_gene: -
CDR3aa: CASSTQTGQYEQYF
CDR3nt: TGTGCCAGCAGCACGCAGACAGGCCAATACGAGCAGTACTTC

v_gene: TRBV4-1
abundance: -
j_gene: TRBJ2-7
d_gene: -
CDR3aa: CASSQEKGYEQYF
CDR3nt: TGCGCCAGCAGCCAAGAGAAGGGCTACGAGCAGTACTTC

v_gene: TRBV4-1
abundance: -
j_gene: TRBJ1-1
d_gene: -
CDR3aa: CASSQGRTNTEAFF
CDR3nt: TGCGCCAGCAGCCAAGGACGGACGAACACTGAAGCTTTCTTT

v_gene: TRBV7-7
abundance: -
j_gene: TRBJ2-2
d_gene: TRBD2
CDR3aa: CASSPTADRTSGGELFF
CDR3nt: TGTGCCAGCAGCCCGACCGCCGATCGGACTAGCGGGGGGGAGCTGTTTTTT

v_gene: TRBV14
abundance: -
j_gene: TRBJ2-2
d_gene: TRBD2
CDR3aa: CASRAGGPANTGELFF
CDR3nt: TGTGCCAGCAGGGCGGGAGGGCCGGCGAACACCGGGGAGCTGTTTTTT

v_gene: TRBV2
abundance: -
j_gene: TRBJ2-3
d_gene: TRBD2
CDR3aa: CASSEWASGGTDTQYF
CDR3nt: TGTGCCAGCAGTGAATGGGCTAGCGGGGGCACAGATACGCAGTATTTT

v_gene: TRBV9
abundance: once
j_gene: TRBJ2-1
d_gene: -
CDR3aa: CASSVDGLGGNEQFF
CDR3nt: TGTGCCAGCAGCGTAGACGGGCTCGGGGGCAATGAGCAGTTCTTC

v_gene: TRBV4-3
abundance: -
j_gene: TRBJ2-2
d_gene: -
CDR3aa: CASSQDGQGGAGELFF
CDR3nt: TGCGCCAGCAGCCAAGACGGACAGGGAGGGGCCGGGGAGCTGTTTTTT

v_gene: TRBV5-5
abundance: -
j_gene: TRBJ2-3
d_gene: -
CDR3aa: CASSPSLTLDFQSQYF
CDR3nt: TGTGCCAGCAGCCCCAGCCTGACACTTGATTTTCAATCGCAGTATTTT

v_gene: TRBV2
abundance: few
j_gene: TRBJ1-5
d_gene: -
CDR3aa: CASSDQEYSNQPQHF
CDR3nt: TGTGCCAGCAGTGATCAGGAGTATAGCAATCAGCCCCAGCATTTT

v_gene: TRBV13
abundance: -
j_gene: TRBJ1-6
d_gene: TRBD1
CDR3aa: CASSLFSGGSGSPLHF
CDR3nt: TGTGCCAGCAGCTTATTCTCAGGGGGCAGTGGGTCACCCCTCCACTTT

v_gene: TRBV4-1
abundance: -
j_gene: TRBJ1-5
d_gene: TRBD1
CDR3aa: CASSAGQPSNQPQHF
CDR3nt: TGCGCCAGCAGCGCGGGACAGCCCAGCAATCAGCCCCAGCATTTT

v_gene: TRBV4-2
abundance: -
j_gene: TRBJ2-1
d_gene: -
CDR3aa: CASSQDRGIFNEQFF
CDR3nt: TGTGCCAGCAGCCAAGACAGGGGTATTTTTAATGAGCAGTTCTTC

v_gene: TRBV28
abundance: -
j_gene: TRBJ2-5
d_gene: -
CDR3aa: CASSLSRETQYF
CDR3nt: TGTGCCAGCAGCCTGAGTAGAGAGACCCAGTACTTC

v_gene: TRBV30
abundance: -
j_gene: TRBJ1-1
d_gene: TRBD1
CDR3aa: CAWSPTGSEAFF
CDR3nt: TGTGCCTGGAGCCCGACAGGGAGTGAAGCTTTCTTT

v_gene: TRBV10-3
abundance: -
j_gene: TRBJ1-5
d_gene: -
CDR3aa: CAISEKEGGQPQHF
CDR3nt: TGTGCCATCAGTGAAAAGGAGGGAGGCCAGCCCCAGCATTTT

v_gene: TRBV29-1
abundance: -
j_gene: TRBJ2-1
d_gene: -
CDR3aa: CSVEDLGEYNEQFF
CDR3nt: TGCAGCGTTGAAGATCTGGGGGAGTACAATGAGCAGTTCTTC

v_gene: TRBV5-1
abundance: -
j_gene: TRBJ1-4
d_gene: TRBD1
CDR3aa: CASSTATGERFF
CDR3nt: TGCGCCAGCAGCACTGCTACAGGGGAGCGGTTTTTT

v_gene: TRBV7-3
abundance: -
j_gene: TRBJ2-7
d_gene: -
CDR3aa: CASSFDRGGAYEQYF
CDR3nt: TGTGCCAGCAGCTTTGATAGGGGAGGAGCGTACGAGCAGTACTTC

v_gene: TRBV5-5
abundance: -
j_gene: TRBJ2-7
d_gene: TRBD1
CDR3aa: CATGTGSSYEQYF
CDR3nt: TGTGCCACCGGGACAGGGAGCTCCTACGAGCAGTACTTC

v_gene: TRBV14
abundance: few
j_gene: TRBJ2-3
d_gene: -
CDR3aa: CASSQVETLGQGTQYF
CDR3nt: TGTGCCAGCAGCCAAGTAGAGACACTCGGGCAGGGTACGCAGTATTTT

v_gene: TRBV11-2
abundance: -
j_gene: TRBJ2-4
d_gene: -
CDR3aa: CASSAGQDERLNIQYF
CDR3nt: TGTGCCAGCAGCGCCGGCCAGGACGAGCGCCTAAACATTCAGTACTTC

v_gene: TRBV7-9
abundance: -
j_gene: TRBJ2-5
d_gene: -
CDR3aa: CASSASGTPQETQYF
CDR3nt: TGTGCCAGCAGCGCCTCCGGGACACCTCAAGAGACCCAGTACTTC

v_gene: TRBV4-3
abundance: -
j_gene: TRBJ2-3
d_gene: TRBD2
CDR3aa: CASSQEAGLAGPDTQYF
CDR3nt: TGCGCCAGCAGCCAAGAAGCGGGACTAGCCGGACCAGATACGCAGTATTTT

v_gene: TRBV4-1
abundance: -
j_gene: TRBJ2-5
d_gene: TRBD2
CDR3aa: CASSQDWTGRLAGTQETQYF
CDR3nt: TGCGCCAGCAGCCAAGATTGGACAGGGAGACTAGCGGGGACCCAAGAGACCCAGTACTTC

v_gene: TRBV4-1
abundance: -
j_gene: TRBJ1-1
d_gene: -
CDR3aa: CASSHGGGEEAFF
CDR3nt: TGCGCCAGCAGCCATGGGGGGGGTGAAGAAGCTTTCTTT